Each of the 27 T cell receptor beta chains below was sequenced from the same sample in a study of CD8 T cells in Susac syndrome. The authors reverse transcribed roughly 0.5 to 1 ug RNA with random hexamers. One entry per CDR3 protein, called by TCRdb with MiXCR from the immunoSEQ multiplex PCR reads. The sample contains roughly 190,000 distinct CDR3 sequences, more than 85% of which appear only once. The sequencing input was CD8+ T cells from PBMCs. The receptors were sampled from a human donor with Susac syndrome.

The CDR3 loop reads CASSLAVGEQFF. The CDR3 DNA follows: TGTGCCAGCAGCTTAGCGGTTGGCGAGCAGTTCTTC. The J gene is TRBJ2-1, the V gene TRBV11-1; D is uncertain. This CDR3 has 12 amino acids. V shed 0 bases and J shed 10 bases, with 7 bases lying between them. Germline V lookup: CDR1 SGHAT, CDR2 FQDESV (reference sequence).

A single count supports this clonotype. The chain has TRBV25-1 and TRBJ2-6; TRBD2 is a possible D gene (5 bases). CDR1 and CDR2 (germline): MGHDK, SYGVNS. CDR3 size: 18 residues. The V and J ends lost 0 bases and 0 bases respectively, with 12 bases between them. The CDR3 is CASSEYNGKDSGANVLTF. The CDR3 DNA is TGTGCCAGCAGTGAATATAACGGGAAAGACTCTGGGGCCAACGTCCTGACTTTC.

The chain recombines TRBV5-1 with TRBJ1-2; 7 positions agree with TRBD1. CDR1 and CDR2 (germline): SGHRS, YFSETQ. V trimming: 3 bases; J trimming: 4 bases; junction bases outside the gene matches: 9. CDR3 length equals 15 residues. The CDR3 sequence: CASSSSAGGVYGYTF. The CDR3 DNA sequence: TGCGCCAGCAGCTCAAGTGCAGGGGGTGTCTATGGCTACACCTTC.

The chain couples TRBV23-1 to TRBJ1-5; TRBD1 is a possible D gene (6 bases). Being an ORF, TRBV23-1 has a function that is uncertain. Deletions cut 8 bases from V and 7 bases from J, with 18 bases between. The length of the CDR3 is 14 residues. In DNA, the CDR3 is TGCGCCAGCGGGAACAGGGAAGAGTGGCAGCCCCAGCATTTT. Residues: CASGNREEWQPQHF.

This chain joins TRBV7-8 and TRBJ2-2, with D perhaps TRBD1 (6 bases). CDR1 is SGHVS and CDR2 is FQNEAQ in the germline V gene. The CDR3 covers 15 residues. V gave up 4 bases and J gave up 4 bases, with 13 bases separating them. The CDR3 bases are TGTGCCAGCAGCTATAACAGGGATGGCACCGGGGAGCTGTTTTTT. Its protein is CASSYNRDGTGELFF.

The genes are TRBV29-1 and TRBJ2-7, with 8 bases aligning to TRBD1. This CDR3 region has 14 residues. V shed 4 bases and J 2 bases; nucleotides not matched to a gene: 7. In germline, CDR1 is SQVTM, CDR2 ANQGSEA. CDR3 loop: CSVGSGQGTYEQYF. The CDR3 bases are TGCAGCGTTGGATCCGGACAGGGTACCTACGAGCAGTACTTC.

V usage is TRBV15 and J usage is TRBJ2-7; D is ambiguous. This CDR3 contains 13 residues. V dropped 1 base and J dropped 4 bases, with 8 bases sitting between them. Germline CDR1 reads LNHNV; CDR2 reads YYDKDF (reference sequence). CDR3 in DNA: TGTGCCACCAGCAGAGCGAGGACGTACGAGCAGTACTTC. Translation gives CATSRARTYEQYF.

A single count supports this clonotype. The chain has TRBV14 and TRBJ2-5; D gene ambiguous. Germline assignment: CDR1 SGHDN and CDR2 FVKESK. The CDR3 has 14 residues. Trimming removed 1 base from V and 1 base from J, with 7 bases in between. CDR3 DNA: TGTGCCAGCAGCCAAGTCACGGTCCAAGAGACCCAGTACTTC. This translates into CASSQVTVQETQYF.

The chain employs TRBV20-1 and TRBJ2-3, with D possibly being TRBD2 (5 bases). V was trimmed by 3 bases and J by 6 bases, leaving 16 bases between them. This CDR3 is built from 14 residues. The germline CDR1 and CDR2 sequences are DFQATT and SNEGSKA (reference sequence). The CDR3, as DNA: TGCAGTGCTAGGGACTTCCGCCTTGGGGATACGCAGTATTTT. This codes for CSARDFRLGDTQYF.

This chain links TRBV5-4 with TRBJ2-7; 11 bases match TRBD2. Germline lookup yields CDR1 SGHNT and CDR2 YYREEE (reference sequence). J was trimmed by 5 bases and V by 0 bases; bases with no gene match: 4. This CDR3 region has 15 residues. The CDR3 DNA sequence: TGTGCCAGCAGCTTGGATGTAGCGGGAGGGGACGAGCAGTACTTC. This codes for CASSLDVAGGDEQYF. The full variable domain, its missing parts supplied by reference TRBV5-4 and TRBJ2-7, is ETGVTQSPTHLIKTRGQQVTLRCSSQSGHNTVSWYQQALGQGPQFIFQYYREEENGRGNFPPRFSGLQFPNYSSELNVNALELDDSALYLCASSLDVAGGDEQYFGPGTRLTVT.

CDR3 nucleotides: TGTGCCACCAGGGGGACTGAGAACACTGAAGCTTTCTTT. Residues: CATRGTENTEAFF. The chain uses TRBV15 and TRBJ1-1; D is perhaps TRBD1 (5 bases). The CDR3 consists of 13 residues. Per germline, CDR1 LNHNV and CDR2 YYDKDF (reference sequence). Trimming shortened V by 6 bases and J by 1 base, and 9 bases separated the two germline ends. The variable domain in full, with the rest retrieved from reference TRBV15 and TRBJ1-1, is DAMVIQNPRYQVTQFGKPVTLSCSQTLNHNVMYWYQQKSSQAPKLLFHYYDKDFNNEADTPDNFQSRRPNTSFCFLDIRSPGLGDTAMYLCATRGTENTEAFFGQGTRLTVV.

The rearrangement joins TRBV28 to TRBJ1-1, with D possibly matching TRBD1 (6 bases). The CDR3 covers 12 residues. The V end lost 6 bases, the J end lost 4 bases, and 9 bases lay between the germline ends. Germline V gene lookup returns CDR1 MDHEN and CDR2 SYDVKM. This CDR3 is CASRDRFTEAFF. CDR3 bases: TGTGCCAGCAGGGACAGATTCACTGAAGCTTTCTTT.

V gene TRBV9 combines with J gene TRBJ1-2, with a weak D call TRBD1 (6 bases). The V gene's germline CDR1 is SGDLS and CDR2 YYNGEE. CDR3 size: 15 residues. V was clipped by 0 bases and J by 3 bases, with 12 bases between them. CDR3 in DNA: TGTGCCAGCAGCGTAGGGGGGGGCATGCACTATGGCTACACCTTC. Its protein product is CASSVGGGMHYGYTF.

In DNA, the CDR3 is TGCGCCAGCAGCCAAGAACAGAACTACGAGCAGTACTTC. Amino acid sequence: CASSQEQNYEQYF. The rearrangement links TRBV4-1 to TRBJ2-7; no clear D gene. Trimming removed 0 bases from V and 3 bases from J, with 6 bases in between. The CDR3 spans 13 residues. The germline gives CDR1 MGHRA, CDR2 YSYEKL.

This chain uses TRBV10-2 with TRBJ1-2, with TRBD1 identical over 7 bases. Germline CDR1 reads WSHSY; CDR2 reads SAAADI. J lost 5 bases, V lost 6 bases, and 9 bases had no gene match. The CDR3 covers 14 residues. This CDR3 is CASSERQGGYGYTF. The CDR3 nucleotides read TGCGCCAGCAGCGAGAGACAGGGTGGATATGGCTACACCTTC.

This chain joins TRBV7-9 and TRBJ2-3, with D uncertain. The V end was cut by 7 bases, the J end by 0 bases, with 5 bases between. The CDR3 spans 12 residues. Germline CDR1 reads SEHNR; CDR2 reads FQNEAQ (reference sequence). The chain's CDR3 is CASTTSTDTQYF. In DNA, the CDR3 is TGTGCCAGCACGACCAGCACAGATACGCAGTATTTT.

The chain employs TRBV25-1 and TRBJ2-3, with D perhaps TRBD1 (5 bases). Germline CDR1 is MGHDK and CDR2 is SYGVNS. V dropped 5 bases and J dropped 0 bases, with 15 bases sitting between them. This CDR3 is 16 amino acids long. Here the CDR3 reads CASSTRDTPSTDTQYF. CDR3 nucleotides: TGTGCCAGCAGTACCAGGGATACCCCTAGCACAGATACGCAGTATTTT.

The rearrangement joins TRBV12-3 or TRBV12-4 to TRBJ2-2; D call uncertain. The length of the CDR3 is 14 residues. V lost 6 bases and J lost 7, with 15 bases in between. The CDR3 loop reads CASSPGSSSGELFF. CDR3 in DNA: TGTGCCAGCAGCCCCGGTAGCTCCAGCGGGGAGCTGTTTTTT.

This clonotype was seen just once. V is TRBV21-1 and J is TRBJ1-2; the table's D call, TRBD1, was not checked against the DNA. TRBV21-1 is a pseudogene segment. The CDR3 loop spans 15 amino acids. In DNA form, the CDR3 reads TGTGCCAGCAGCAAAGGGGGAGACAGGCTCTATGGCTACACCTTC. This codes for CASSKGGDRLYGYTF.

This chain links TRBV2 with TRBJ2-1; 10 bases match TRBD1. CDR3 size: 15 residues. V lost 5 bases and J lost 6; bases outside the gene matches: 7. Germline V gene sequence: CDR1 SNHLY, CDR2 FYNNEI. In DNA, the CDR3 is TGTGCCAGCAGTAGCCCGGGACAGGGGCCCAATGAGCAGTTCTTC. Amino acids: CASSSPGQGPNEQFF.

The count of this clonotype is one. The rearrangement joins TRBV7-9 to TRBJ1-1; 7 positions match TRBD1. Per the germline V gene, CDR1 is SEHNR and CDR2 is FQNEAQ (reference sequence). The CDR3 is 16 residues long. V lost 5 bases and J lost 6; bases outside the gene matches: 15. The CDR3 loop reads CASSPAKTGVKAEAFF. CDR3 coding DNA: TGTGCCAGCAGCCCCGCGAAAACAGGGGTAAAAGCTGAAGCTTTCTTT.

The chain couples TRBV7-3 to TRBJ2-7; 9 bases align to TRBD2. CDR1 is SGHTA and CDR2 is FQGTGA in the germline V gene. V trimming: 1 base; J trimming: 0 bases; junction bases outside the gene matches: 7. The CDR3 extends over 17 amino acids. This CDR3 reads CASSLMLAGAISYEQYF. The CDR3 DNA is TGTGCCAGCAGCTTAATGTTAGCGGGGGCCATCTCCTACGAGCAGTACTTC.

The chain couples TRBV5-1 to TRBJ2-7; the D is unclear. Trimming left V 2 bases short and J 7 bases short, with 13 bases between. Germline CDR1 and CDR2: SGHRS and YFSETQ. The CDR3 has 13 residues. The CDR3: CASSFSSPGEQYF. The DNA for the CDR3 is TGCGCCAGCAGCTTTAGTAGCCCCGGGGAGCAGTACTTC.

The gene calls are TRBV4-1 and TRBJ1-1, with D unclear. The ends were cut back, 8 bases at V and 11 bases at J, with 21 bases in the middle. The germline V gene encodes CDR1 MGHRA and CDR2 YSYEKL. This CDR3 comprises 13 residues. For the CDR3, the DNA is TGCGCCAGCTCAGGAGGGTACCCGGTCGTGGCTTTCTTT. Translating gives CASSGGYPVVAFF.

The J gene is TRBJ1-2, the V gene TRBV28, with 7 positions matching TRBD1. CDR1 and CDR2 from the germline V gene are MDHEN and SYDVKM. This CDR3 has 14 amino acids. Germline trimming cut 6 bases from V and 2 bases from J; bases unmatched to any gene: 6. CDR3 sequence: CASRMNRGNYGYTF. In DNA form, the CDR3 reads TGTGCCAGCAGGATGAACAGGGGAAACTATGGCTACACCTTC.

The DNA for the CDR3 is TGTGCCAGCAGCCGCGGGACAGTCAGATCCTACGAGCAGTACTTC. Translating it yields CASSRGTVRSYEQYF. The V and J genes are TRBV9 and TRBJ2-7; D is perhaps TRBD1 (7 bases). From germline, CDR1 is SGDLS and CDR2 YYNGEE. Trimming pared 4 bases from V and 1 base from J, leaving 15 bases between. The CDR3 runs 15 residues.

The rearrangement links TRBV20-1 to TRBJ1-6; no clear D. This CDR3 contains 16 residues. Germline assignment: CDR1 DFQATT and CDR2 SNEGSKA (reference sequence). The V gene lost 0 bases and the J gene lost 9 bases, with 18 bases spanning the gap. For the CDR3, the DNA is TGCAGTGCTAGAGATGGGGTACGGCTATTGACTTCACCCCTCCACTTT. Protein: CSARDGVRLLTSPLHF.